The 21 T cell receptor beta chains below were found in one sample sequenced in a study of blood T cells in healthy people across ages. Primers used in a second PCR of about 7 to 12 cycles were a sample-barcoded 5' primer and a J-beta primer mix. MiXCR, applied by TCRdb to the 5' RACE reads, yields one record per CDR3 protein. The sample has some 1.5 million distinct CDR3 sequences, about 28% seen once. The sequenced sample was blood. These receptors were collected from a woman aged 25 to 39 in good health.

This chain joins TRBV15 and TRBJ2-2; 7 nucleotides align to TRBD1. J gave up 0 bases and V 3 bases, and 7 bases lay outside the gene matches. In germline, CDR1 is LNHNV, CDR2 YYDKDF (reference sequence). This CDR3 has 17 amino acids. In nucleotides, the CDR3 is TGTGCCACCAGCAGTCCTAGGACAGGATCGAACACCGGGGAGCTGTTTTTT. Translated: CATSSPRTGSNTGELFF.

J is TRBJ1-6 and V is TRBV30, with D possibly matching TRBD1 (5 bases). Germline V CDR1 and CDR2: GTSNPN, SVGIG (reference sequence). CDR3 length: 13 residues. The V gene lost 8 bases and the J gene lost 6 bases, with 14 bases spanning the gap. The CDR3 coding sequence is TGTGCCCGAAAAGGTCAGGGTAATTCACCCCTCCACTTT. It codes for CARKGQGNSPLHF.

A note on this clonotype: With a much larger clone just one base away, this may be a read error. The chain couples TRBV7-2 to TRBJ2-5; no clear D. Germline CDR1 is SGHTA and CDR2 is FQGNSA. The CDR3 covers 12 residues. V was clipped by 2 bases and J by 13 bases, with 14 bases between them. The CDR3 sequence is CTSSLPDEMGYF. CDR3 in DNA: TGTACCAGCAGCTTACCTGACGAGATGGGGTACTTC.

This clonotype has a count of ten or more. J is TRBJ2-7 and V is TRBV7-7; D is undetermined. This CDR3 contains 12 residues. V shed 11 bases and J shed 0 bases, with 11 bases lying between them. CDR1 SSHAT and CDR2 FNYEAQ come from the germline V gene (reference sequence). This CDR3 reads CARKTPSYEQYF. Written as DNA, the CDR3 is TGTGCCCGTAAGACACCCTCCTACGAGCAGTACTTC.

The chain couples TRBV7-6 to TRBJ2-7; D uncertain. Germline V gene sequence: CDR1 SGHVS, CDR2 FNYEAQ. Trimming removed 9 bases at V and 4 bases at J, with 7 bases between. This CDR3 contains 10 residues. CDR3 in DNA: TGTGCCAGGACTGCATACGAGCAGTACTTC. It specifies CARTAYEQYF.

The rearrangement links TRBV2 to TRBJ2-1; 9 bases fit TRBD2. After removal of 5 bases from V and 5 bases from J, the junction contained 7 bases not matched to a gene. The CDR3 has 15 amino acids. Germline V gene lookup returns CDR1 SNHLY and CDR2 FYNNEI. CDR3: CASSYLAGLDNEQFF. The CDR3 DNA is TGTGCCAGCAGTTATCTAGCGGGGCTGGACAATGAGCAGTTCTTC. Supplemented by reference TRBV2 and TRBJ2-1, the full variable domain reads EPEVTQTPSHQVTQMGQEVILRCVPISNHLYFYWYRQILGQKVEFLVSFYNNEISEKSEIFDDQFSVERPDGSNFTLKIRSTKLEDSAMYFCASSYLAGLDNEQFFGPGTRLTVL.

This clonotype occurred many times. The chain links TRBV5-1 to TRBJ2-1; 7 positions match TRBD2. CDR3 size: 15 residues. CDR1 is SGHRS and CDR2 is YFSETQ in the germline V gene. The ends lost 0 bases at V and 9 bases at J; junction bases unmatched: 9. The CDR3 bases are TGCGCCAGCAGCTTGGAACTGGCCTCTAGCGGTGAGCAGTTCTTC. It codes for CASSLELASSGEQFF.

This chain uses TRBV24-1 with TRBJ2-3; 7 nucleotides align to TRBD1. J lost 10 bases, V lost 3 bases, and 6 bases had no gene match. Germline V lookup: CDR1 KGHDR, CDR2 SFDVKD. The CDR3 runs 13 residues. CDR3 sequence: CATSDRDRVAQYF. DNA for the CDR3: TGTGCCACCAGTGATCGAGACAGGGTGGCGCAGTATTTT.

The chain carries TRBV27 and TRBJ2-3; possible D gene TRBD1, 5 bases. The CDR3 sequence is 14 residues long. Trimming stripped 0 bases from V and 4 bases from J, with 8 bases between. Germline V gives CDR1 MNHEY, CDR2 SMNVEV (reference sequence). DNA for the CDR3: TGTGCCAGCAGTTTATCCAGGGTTTCAGATACGCAGTATTTT. Translated, it gives CASSLSRVSDTQYF.

This clonotype was seen a single time. The rearrangement links TRBV7-9 to TRBJ1-2; TRBD1 might be the D (6 bases). Looked up from germline, CDR1 is SEHNR and CDR2 is FQNEAQ (reference sequence). V was trimmed by 2 bases and J by 3 bases, leaving 16 bases between them. The CDR3 has 16 residues. The CDR3, as DNA: TGTGCCAGCAGCTTAACAGGGTTAGACCTCTACTATGGCTACACCTTC. Its protein is CASSLTGLDLYYGYTF. The whole variable domain, remainder taken from reference TRBV7-9 and TRBJ1-2, is DTGVSQNPRHKITKRGQNVTFRCDPISEHNRLYWYRQTLGQGPEFLTYFQNEAQLEKSRLLSDRFSAERPKGSFSTLEIQRTEQGDSAMYLCASSLTGLDLYYGYTFGSGTRLTVV.

In DNA form, the CDR3 reads TGTGCCAGCAGCTTAAGTAGGACAGGGAGCTACAATGAGCAGTACTTC. Its translation: CASSLSRTGSYNEQYF. The chain carries TRBV7-9 and TRBJ2-1; 8 bases are shared with TRBD1. TRBJ2-7 matches the DNA end more closely, so the J call is doubtful. Looked up from germline, CDR1 is SEHNR and CDR2 is FQNEAQ (reference sequence). The CDR3 contains 16 residues.

This clonotype was seen ten or more times. The chain has TRBV4-1 and TRBJ2-7; 7 nucleotides line up with TRBD2. Germline lookup yields CDR1 MGHRA and CDR2 YSYEKL. J was trimmed by 1 base and V by 3 bases; bases with no gene match: 15. The CDR3 spans 18 residues. The CDR3 here is CASSQAGEAGAFSYEQYF. CDR3 nucleotide sequence: TGCGCCAGCAGCCAGGCCGGCGAGGCGGGAGCCTTTTCCTACGAGCAGTACTTC.

This clonotype was picked up many times. This chain links TRBV7-2 with TRBJ2-5, with 12 bases that match TRBD2. The CDR3 covers 15 residues. Germline CDR1 and CDR2: SGHTA and FQGNSA. The trim removed 5 bases at V and 4 bases at J, leaving 5 bases unmatched. The CDR3 region has the DNA TGTGCCAGCAGCCCCCCGGGACTAGCGGGAGAGACCCAGTACTTC. Amino acids: CASSPPGLAGETQYF.

The chain recombines TRBV18 with TRBJ2-1, with D possibly being TRBD2 (5 bases). The CDR3 extends over 14 amino acids. V was pared by 0 bases and J by 8 bases, with 11 bases between. The germline CDR1 and CDR2 sequences are KGHSH and LQKENI. This CDR3 is CASSPPGSKDEQFF. The CDR3 nucleotides read TGTGCCAGCTCACCACCTGGGAGCAAGGATGAGCAGTTCTTC.

The chain combines TRBV29-1 with TRBJ2-1, with TRBD1 matching 9 bases. This CDR3 comprises 14 residues. V shed 5 bases, J shed 10 bases, and the junction held 12 bases outside the gene matches. The V gene's germline CDR1 is SQVTM and CDR2 ANQGSEA. CDR3 nucleotide sequence: TGCAGCGTTCTTGGACAGGGGATAGGCAGCGAGCAGTTCTTC. Its translation is CSVLGQGIGSEQFF.

This clonotype showed up just a few times. V and J are TRBV24-1 and TRBJ1-2, with D perhaps matching TRBD1 (6 bases). The CDR3 sequence is 14 residues long. CDR1 and CDR2 (germline): KGHDR, SFDVKD. Trimming cost V 2 bases and J 8 bases, with 14 bases left between them. CDR3 sequence reads: CATSDSTDRRGYTF. CDR3 in DNA: TGTGCCACCAGTGATTCTACGGACAGAAGGGGCTACACCTTC.

This clonotype appeared many times. This chain joins TRBV18 and TRBJ2-4; TRBD2 aligns across 8 bases. The V segment lost 4 bases and the J segment 3 bases; nucleotides outside the gene matches: 2. From germline, CDR1 is KGHSH and CDR2 LQKENI. The CDR3 is made up of 14 amino acids. The CDR3 is CASSRGLDKNIQYF. Written as DNA, the CDR3 is TGTGCCAGCTCACGGGGACTAGACAAAAACATTCAGTACTTC. Filled out from reference TRBV18 and TRBJ2-4, the complete variable domain reads NAGVMQNPRHLVRRRGQEARLRCSPMKGHSHVYWYRQLPEEGLKFMVYLQKENIIDESGMPKERFSAEFPKEGPSILRIQQVVRGDSAAYFCASSRGLDKNIQYFGAGTRLSVL.

This chain uses TRBV24-1 with TRBJ2-3, with unresolved D. In germline, CDR1 is KGHDR, CDR2 SFDVKD. Between the trimmed V and J ends, which lost 11 bases and 0 bases, there was a span of 8 bases. The CDR3 runs 12 residues. The CDR3 spells CASEDSTDTQYF. DNA for the CDR3: TGTGCCAGTGAGGACAGCACAGATACGCAGTATTTT.

This clonotype was detected only a few times. One end of the junction varies from germline; a read error may be responsible. V gene TRBV7-9 combines with J gene TRBJ2-3; 9 positions match TRBD1. CDR1 and CDR2 (germline): SEHNR, FQNEAQ (reference sequence). The CDR3 extends over 15 amino acids. This CDR3 reads CSSSSTGGSTDTQYF. The CDR3 DNA sequence: TGTTCCAGCAGCTCGACAGGGGGTTCCACAGATACGCAGTATTTT.

Only a few counts were recorded for this clonotype. The chain uses TRBV7-3 and TRBJ2-1; D not certain. The germline V gene encodes CDR1 SGHTA and CDR2 FQGTGA. Trimming removed 0 bases at V and 7 bases at J, with 10 bases between. The CDR3 is 14 amino acids. The CDR3 bases are TGTGCCAGCAGCTTAACCCCGGCCTCAAATGAGCAGTTCTTC. It codes for CASSLTPASNEQFF.

This clonotype was recorded only once. V usage is TRBV11-2 and J usage is TRBJ1-2; D uncertain. With 5 bases removed from V and 6 bases from J, the gap between germline ends came to 16 bases. Looked up from germline, CDR1 is SGHAT and CDR2 is FQNNGV. There are 14 residues in the CDR3. The CDR3 reads CASSGRVPLNGYTF. In DNA, the CDR3 is TGTGCCAGCAGCGGCCGGGTCCCCTTGAATGGCTACACCTTC.